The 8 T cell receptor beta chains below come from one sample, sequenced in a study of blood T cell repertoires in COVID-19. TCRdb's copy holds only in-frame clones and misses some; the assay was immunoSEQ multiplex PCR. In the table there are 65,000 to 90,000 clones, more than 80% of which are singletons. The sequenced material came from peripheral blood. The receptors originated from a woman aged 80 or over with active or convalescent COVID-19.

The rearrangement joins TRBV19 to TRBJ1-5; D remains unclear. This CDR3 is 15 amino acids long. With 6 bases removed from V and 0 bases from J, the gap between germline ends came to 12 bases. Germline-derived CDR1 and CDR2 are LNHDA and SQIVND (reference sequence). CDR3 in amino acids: CASSRRQDSNQPQHF. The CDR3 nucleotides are TGTGCCAGTAGCCGCCGTCAGGATAGCAATCAGCCCCAGCATTTT. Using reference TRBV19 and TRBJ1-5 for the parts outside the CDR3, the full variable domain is DGGITQSPKYLFRKEGQNVTLSCEQNLNHDAMYWYRQDPGQGLRLIYYSQIVNDFQKGDIAEGYSVSREKKESFPLTVTSAQKNPTAFYLCASSRRQDSNQPQHFGDGTRLSIL.

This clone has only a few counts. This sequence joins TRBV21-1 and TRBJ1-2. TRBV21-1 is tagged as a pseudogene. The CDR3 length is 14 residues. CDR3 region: CASRHLRGNYGYTF. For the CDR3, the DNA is TGTGCCAGCAGACACCTCCGAGGGAACTATGGCTACACCTTC.

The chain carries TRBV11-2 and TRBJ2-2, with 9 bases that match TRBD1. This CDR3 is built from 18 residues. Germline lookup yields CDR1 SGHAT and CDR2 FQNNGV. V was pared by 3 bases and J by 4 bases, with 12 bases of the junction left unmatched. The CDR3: CASSLGWFTGGPTGELFF. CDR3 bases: TGTGCCAGCAGCTTGGGTTGGTTCACAGGGGGCCCCACCGGGGAGCTGTTTTTT.

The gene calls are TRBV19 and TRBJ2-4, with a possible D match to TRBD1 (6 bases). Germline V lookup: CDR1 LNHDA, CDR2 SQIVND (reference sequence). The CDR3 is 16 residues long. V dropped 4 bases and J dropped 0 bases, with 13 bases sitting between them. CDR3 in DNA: TGTGCCAGTAGTAAAACAGGGCTCGTAGCCAAAAACATTCAGTACTTC. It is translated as CASSKTGLVAKNIQYF.

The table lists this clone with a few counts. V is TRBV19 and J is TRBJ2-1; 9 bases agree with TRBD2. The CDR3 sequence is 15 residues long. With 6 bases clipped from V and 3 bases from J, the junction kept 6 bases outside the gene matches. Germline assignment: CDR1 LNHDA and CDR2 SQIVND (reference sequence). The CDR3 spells CASSRAGGFYNEQFF. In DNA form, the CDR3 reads TGTGCCAGTAGCAGAGCGGGGGGATTCTACAATGAGCAGTTCTTC.

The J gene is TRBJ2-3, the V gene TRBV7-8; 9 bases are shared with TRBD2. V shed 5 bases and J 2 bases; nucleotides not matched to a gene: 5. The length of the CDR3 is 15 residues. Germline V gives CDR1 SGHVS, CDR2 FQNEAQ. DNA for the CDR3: TGTGCCAGCAGCCGAGGACTAGCGTTCACAGATACGCAGTATTTT. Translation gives CASSRGLAFTDTQYF.

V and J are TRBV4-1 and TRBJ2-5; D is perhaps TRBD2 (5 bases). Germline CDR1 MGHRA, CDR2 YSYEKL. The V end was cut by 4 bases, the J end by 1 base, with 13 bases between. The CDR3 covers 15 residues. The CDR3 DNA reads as TGCGCCAGCAGCCGAACGCTAGCAAGCCAAGAGACCCAGTACTTC. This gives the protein CASSRTLASQETQYF.

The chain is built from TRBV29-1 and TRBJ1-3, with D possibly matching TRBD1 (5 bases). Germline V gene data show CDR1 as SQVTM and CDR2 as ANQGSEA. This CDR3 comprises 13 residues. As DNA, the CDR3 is TGCAGTGCCACAGGTGACCTTGGAAACACCATATATTTT. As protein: CSATGDLGNTIYF.